This T cell receptor (beta chain) was captured in a study of T cell responses to AZD1222 COVID-19 vaccine. The length of the CDR3 is 13 residues. Per the germline V gene, CDR1 is SGHKS and CDR2 is YYEKEE (reference sequence). The ends were cut back, 2 bases at V and 3 bases at J, with 9 bases in the middle. General study points: Mostly white British, mostly female donors; authors suggested clonal diversity may be underestimated. There were repertoire samples only from the period after the peak T cell response.

Of note for this clone: Its matching antigen is unknown.

TCRdb's copy holds only in-frame clones and misses some; the assay was immunoSEQ multiplex PCR. The sample records around 130,000 clones, about 90% being singletons. The sample consisted of peripheral blood, taken 28 days after the second AZD1222 dose. The TCR originated in an adult who received the AZD1222 COVID-19 vaccine. V and J are TRBV5-5 and TRBJ2-7, with D possibly being TRBD1 (6 bases). CDR3 loop: CASSFPGVYEQYV. The CDR3 coding sequence is TGTGCCAGCAGCTTTCCAGGGGTCTACGAGCAGTACGTC.